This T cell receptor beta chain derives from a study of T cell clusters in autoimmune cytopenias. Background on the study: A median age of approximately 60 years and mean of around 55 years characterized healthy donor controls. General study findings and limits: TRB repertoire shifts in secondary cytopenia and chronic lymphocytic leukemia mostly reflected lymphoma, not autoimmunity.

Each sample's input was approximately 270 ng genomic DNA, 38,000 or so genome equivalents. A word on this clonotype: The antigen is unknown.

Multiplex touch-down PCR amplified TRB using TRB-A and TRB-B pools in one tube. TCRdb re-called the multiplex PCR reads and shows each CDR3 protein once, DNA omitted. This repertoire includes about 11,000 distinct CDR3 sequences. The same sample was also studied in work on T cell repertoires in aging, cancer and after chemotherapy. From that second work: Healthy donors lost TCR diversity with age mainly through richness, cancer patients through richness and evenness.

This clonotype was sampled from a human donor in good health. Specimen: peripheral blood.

CDR3 sequence: CASSLGGELGTEAFF. V gene TRBV11-3 combines with J gene TRBJ1-1; TCRdb outputs TRBD1, but without DNA this stays unchecked. The CDR3 runs to 15 residues. The germline gives CDR1 SGHNT, CDR2 YENEEA.